Listed below are T cell receptor beta chains from one sample, sequenced in a study of T cells in Graves' hyperthyroidism and ophthalmopathy. TCRdb processed the multiplex PCR reads anew with MiXCR; each CDR3 protein has one entry. The sample contains about 640,000 distinct CDR3 sequences, under 25% of which appear only once. Sequenced: blood. Receptor source: a man between 25 and 39 years old with Graves' ophthalmopathy. Each CDR3 is given with its conserved first and last residue. D genes are given only for firm matches. Clone size appears in some rows only: once, few, many, or a class for an expanded clone.

j_gene	abundance	len	d_gene	v_gene	CDR3aa	CDR3nt
TRBJ2-7	-	15	-	TRBV11-2	CASSLGGTQVYEQYF	TGTGCCAGCAGCTTAGGCGGGACCCAAGTCTACGAGCAGTACTTC
TRBJ2-3	-	14	-	TRBV4-1	CASSQYPPPDTQYF	TGCGCCAGCAGCCAGTATCCGCCCCCAGATACGCAGTATTTT
TRBJ2-1	many	12	TRBD2	TRBV7-3	CASSLRGGEQFF	TGTGCCAGCAGCTTAAGGGGGGGTGAGCAGTTCTTC
TRBJ2-2	few	16	-	TRBV11-2	CASSLWMQLVSGELFF	TGTGCCAGCAGCTTATGGATGCAACTCGTCTCCGGGGAGCTGTTTTTT
TRBJ2-3	-	16	-	TRBV7-2	CASSLSPDRTTDTQYF	TGTGCCAGCAGCTTAAGCCCGGACAGAACCACAGATACGCAGTATTTT
TRBJ2-5	few	15	-	TRBV5-5	CASSSSPGFGETQYF	TGTGCCAGCAGCTCCTCCCCCGGGTTTGGAGAGACCCAGTACTTC
TRBJ1-5	-	15	-	TRBV28	CASSLWVGSNQPQHF	TGTGCCAGCAGTTTATGGGTGGGGAGCAATCAGCCCCAGCATTTT
TRBJ1-1	few	15	-	TRBV4-1	CASSQQEGGDTEAFF	TGCGCCAGCAGCCAACAGGAGGGGGGGGACACTGAAGCTTTCTTT
TRBJ2-7	many	15	TRBD1	TRBV30	CAWSRSWTGGYEQYF	TGTGCCTGGAGTAGGAGTTGGACAGGGGGATACGAGCAGTACTTC
TRBJ2-7	few	16	TRBD2	TRBV5-1	CASIQIPGLGHYEQYF	TGCGCCAGCATTCAAATCCCGGGACTAGGGCACTACGAGCAGTACTTC
TRBJ2-2	-	14	-	TRBV28	CASKILGNTGELFF	TGTGCCAGCAAGATTTTGGGGAACACCGGGGAGCTGTTTTTT
TRBJ2-5	-	14	TRBD2	TRBV2	CASSEEGGAGSQYF	TGTGCCAGCAGTGAGGAGGGAGGGGCGGGGTCCCAGTACTTC
TRBJ1-2	few	8	-	TRBV20-1	CSGGGYTF	TGCAGTGGGGGCGGCTACACCTTC
TRBJ1-1	many	10	-	TRBV28	CASSRGSAFF	TGTGCCAGCAGCCGGGGATCAGCTTTCTTT
TRBJ1-5	-	15	TRBD1	TRBV19	CASSIQGEVNQPQHF	TGTGCCAGTAGTATCCAGGGGGAGGTCAATCAGCCCCAGCATTTT
TRBJ2-7	-	15	-	TRBV10-3	CATLDSGQGSYEQYF	TGTGCCACCTTAGACTCGGGCCAAGGTAGCTACGAGCAGTACTTC
TRBJ2-7	many	16	TRBD1	TRBV5-1	CASSSGGQGEVYEQYF	TGCGCCAGCAGCTCAGGGGGACAGGGGGAGGTCTACGAGCAGTACTTC
TRBJ2-6	few	16	TRBD1	TRBV6-1	CASSSWDSSGANVLTF	TGTGCCAGCAGTAGTTGGGACAGCTCTGGGGCCAACGTCCTGACTTTC
TRBJ2-5	few	15	TRBD2	TRBV10-3	CAISSGAGGQETQYF	TGTGCCATCAGTTCCGGAGCGGGAGGGCAAGAGACCCAGTACTTC
TRBJ2-3	-	16	TRBD2	TRBV24-1	CATSDTSTGTSFTQYF	TGTGCCACCAGTGACACTTCTACCGGGACTAGTTTCACGCAGTATTTT
TRBJ1-1	-	13	TRBD1	TRBV2	CASRPGQGIEAFF	TGTGCCAGCAGGCCGGGACAGGGGATTGAAGCTTTCTTT
TRBJ2-3	many	16	TRBD2	TRBV6-1	CASSMTSGGVTDTQYF	TGTGCCAGCAGTATGACTAGCGGGGGAGTCACAGATACGCAGTATTTT
TRBJ1-5	many	15	-	TRBV11-2	CASSSGTYSNQPQHF	TGTGCCAGCAGTTCCGGGACGTATAGCAATCAGCCCCAGCATTTT
TRBJ2-3	-	15	-	TRBV9	CASNRGGGVTDTQYF	TGTGCCAGCAACCGGGGTGGGGGTGTCACAGATACGCAGTATTTT
TRBJ2-5	-	15	TRBD1	TRBV5-1	CASSPTGQAMETQYF	TGCGCCAGCAGCCCCACGGGACAGGCAATGGAGACCCAGTACTTC
TRBJ2-1	many	14	TRBD1	TRBV7-9	CASRPGQGNNEQFF	TGTGCCAGCAGGCCAGGACAGGGAAACAATGAGCAGTTCTTC
TRBJ1-2	-	14	-	TRBV2	CASSDPGGDYGYTF	TGTGCCAGCAGTGATCCGGGGGGCGACTATGGCTACACCTTC
TRBJ2-1	few	11	-	TRBV6-1	CASTGGGEQFF	TGTGCCAGCACGGGGGGCGGTGAGCAGTTCTTC
TRBJ2-5	many	14	-	TRBV6-1	CASEIGIDKETQYF	TGTGCCAGCGAAATAGGGATAGATAAAGAGACCCAGTACTTC
TRBJ2-3	few	14	TRBD2	TRBV12-3/TRBV12-4	CASTPLAGQNTQYF	TGTGCCAGCACCCCACTAGCGGGACAAAATACGCAGTATTTT
TRBJ1-2	-	13	-	TRBV10-3	CAISEESNYGYTF	TGTGCCATCAGTGAGGAGTCTAACTATGGCTACACCTTC
TRBJ1-3	-	15	-	TRBV5-4	CASSFEPNSGNTIYF	TGTGCCAGCAGCTTTGAACCGAACTCTGGAAACACCATATATTTT
TRBJ2-5	once	14	-	TRBV7-3	CASSLFGGAETQYF	TGTGCCAGCAGCTTATTTGGGGGGGCAGAGACCCAGTACTTC
TRBJ2-2	-	15	-	TRBV7-9	CASSPLEFGGGELFF	TGTGCCAGCAGCCCCCTAGAATTCGGAGGCGGGGAGCTGTTTTTT